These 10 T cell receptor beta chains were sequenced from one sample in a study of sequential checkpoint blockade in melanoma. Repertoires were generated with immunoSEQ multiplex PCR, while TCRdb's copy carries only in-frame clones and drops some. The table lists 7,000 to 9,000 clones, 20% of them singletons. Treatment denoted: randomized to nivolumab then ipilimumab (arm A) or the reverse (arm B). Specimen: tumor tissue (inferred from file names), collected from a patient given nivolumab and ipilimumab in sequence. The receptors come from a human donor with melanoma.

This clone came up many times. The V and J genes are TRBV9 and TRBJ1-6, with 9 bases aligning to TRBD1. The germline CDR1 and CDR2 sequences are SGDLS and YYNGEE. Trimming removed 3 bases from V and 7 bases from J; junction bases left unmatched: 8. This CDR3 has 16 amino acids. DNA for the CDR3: TGTGCCAGCAGCGGGACCCGGGACAGGGCGAATTCACCCCTCCACTTT. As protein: CASSGTRDRANSPLHF.

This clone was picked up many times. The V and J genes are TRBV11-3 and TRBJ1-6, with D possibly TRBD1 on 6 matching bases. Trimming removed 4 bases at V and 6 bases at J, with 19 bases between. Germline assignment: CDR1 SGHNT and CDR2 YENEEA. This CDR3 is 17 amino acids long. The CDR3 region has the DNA TGTGCCAGCAGCTCGGGGGCCCCGGATCTCGGTAATTCACCCCTCCACTTT. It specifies CASSSGAPDLGNSPLHF.

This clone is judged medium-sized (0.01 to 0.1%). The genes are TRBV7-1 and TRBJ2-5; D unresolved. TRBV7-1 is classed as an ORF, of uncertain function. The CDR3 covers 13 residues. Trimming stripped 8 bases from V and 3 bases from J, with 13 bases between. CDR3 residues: CASHDRVEETQYF. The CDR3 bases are TGTGCCAGCCATGATCGAGTAGAAGAGACCCAGTACTTC.

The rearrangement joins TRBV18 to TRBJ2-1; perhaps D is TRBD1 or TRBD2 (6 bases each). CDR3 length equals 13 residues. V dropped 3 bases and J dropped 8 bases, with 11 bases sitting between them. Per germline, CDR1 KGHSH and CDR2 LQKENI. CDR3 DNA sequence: TGTGCCAGCTCACCGAGGGGGGCAGATGAGCAGTTCTTC. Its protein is CASSPRGADEQFF. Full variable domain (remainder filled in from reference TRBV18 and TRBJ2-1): NAGVMQNPRHLVRRRGQEARLRCSPMKGHSHVYWYRQLPEEGLKFMVYLQKENIIDESGMPKERFSAEFPKEGPSILRIQQVVRGDSAAYFCASSPRGADEQFFGPGTRLTVL.

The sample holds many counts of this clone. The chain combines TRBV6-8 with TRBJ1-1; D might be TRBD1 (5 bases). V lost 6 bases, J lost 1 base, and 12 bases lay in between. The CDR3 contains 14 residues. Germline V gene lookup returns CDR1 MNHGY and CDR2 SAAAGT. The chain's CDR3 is CASRTLTGNTEAFF. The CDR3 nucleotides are TGTGCCAGCAGGACACTCACAGGGAACACTGAAGCTTTCTTT.

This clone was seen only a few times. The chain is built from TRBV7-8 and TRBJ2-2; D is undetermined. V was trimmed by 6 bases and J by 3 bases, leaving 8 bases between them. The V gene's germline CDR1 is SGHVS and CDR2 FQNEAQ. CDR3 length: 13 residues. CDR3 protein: CASSDWYTGELFF. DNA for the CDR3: TGTGCCAGCAGTGACTGGTACACCGGGGAGCTGTTTTTT.

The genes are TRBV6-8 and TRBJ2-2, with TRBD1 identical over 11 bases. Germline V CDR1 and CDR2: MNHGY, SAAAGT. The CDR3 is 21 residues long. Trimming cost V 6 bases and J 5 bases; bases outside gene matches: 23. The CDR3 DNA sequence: TGTGCCAGCAGAAACACCCACTCCCGGGACAGGGGGTTGTTAGTTACCGGGGAGCTGTTTTTT. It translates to CASRNTHSRDRGLLVTGELFF.

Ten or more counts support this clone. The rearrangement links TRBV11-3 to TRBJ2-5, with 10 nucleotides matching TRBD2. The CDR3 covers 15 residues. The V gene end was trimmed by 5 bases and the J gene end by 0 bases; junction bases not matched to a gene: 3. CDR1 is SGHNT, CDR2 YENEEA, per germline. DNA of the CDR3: TGTGCCAGCAGCGCTGGACTAGCGGACCAAGAGACCCAGTACTTC. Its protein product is CASSAGLADQETQYF. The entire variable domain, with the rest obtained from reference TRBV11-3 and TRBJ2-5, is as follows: EAGVVQSPRYKIIEKKQPVAFWCNPISGHNTLYWYLQNLGQGPELLIRYENEEAVDDSQLPKDRFSAERLKGVDSTLKIQPAELGDSAVYLCASSAGLADQETQYFGPGTRLLVL.

CDR3 sequence: CASSAPTSSSYNEQFF. CDR3 coding DNA: TGTGCCAGCAGCGCCCCGACATCTAGCTCCTACAATGAGCAGTTCTTC. J is TRBJ2-1 and V is TRBV11-3, with D unclear. With 5 bases removed from V and 0 bases from J, the gap between germline ends came to 14 bases. The CDR3 has 16 residues. Germline V gene sequence: CDR1 SGHNT, CDR2 YENEEA.

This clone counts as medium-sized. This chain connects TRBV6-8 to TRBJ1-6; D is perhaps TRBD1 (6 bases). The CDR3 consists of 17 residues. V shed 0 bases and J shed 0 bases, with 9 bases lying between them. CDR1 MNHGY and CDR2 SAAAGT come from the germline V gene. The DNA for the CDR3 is TGTGCCAGCAGTTACTCGGGGGCTAGCTCCTATAATTCACCCCTCCACTTT. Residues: CASSYSGASSYNSPLHF.